This T cell receptor beta chain was identified in a study of persistence of HIV-infected CD4 T cells (TCRdb year 2020). Study-wide context: Suppressive ART had been received by participants for a median of roughly eight years. Peripheral blood samples of up to about 200 mL were taken at multiple time points, with the exception of a couple of participants who underwent leukapheresis at a single time point. Anti-CD3/anti-CD28 stimulation activated a higher proportion of cells, with a lower memory fraction, than antigen stimulation. CMV- and HIV-1 Gag-responding CD4+ T cells were isolated from ART-treated individuals so that antigen-driven clonal expansion of HIV-1-infected cells could be examined. TCRbeta sequencing assessed the clonality of all cells in each sorted population, while proviral sequencing assessed the clonality of infected cells. The TCR cluster analysis across participants included under ten participants for CMV and six or seven participants for Gag. The investigation overall reported the following: TCRbeta richness in CMV- and Gag-responding cells was significantly lower than in anti-CD3/anti-CD28-responding cells; CMV-responding cells had higher oligoclonality than CD3/CD28-stimulated and Gag-responding cells. Degenerate expanded CDR3beta sequences were enriched in antigen-responding cells, suggesting convergent selection of CD4+ responses to CMV and Gag. Within the same sorted populations, how oligoclonal the TCRs were correlated with how oligoclonal the proviruses were. Bulk TCR analyses could not be restricted to the rare CMV-responding cells that actually carried HIV-1 proviruses. Only a small number of individuals took part in the study, and only a limited range of antigens was tested.

The label giving this sample's treatment or condition can be read as: suppressive antiretroviral therapy. As a nonspecific positive control representing the CD4+ T cell repertoire, cells were stimulated with anti-CD3/anti-CD28 magnetic beads. Sorting of responding CD4+ T cells was based on upregulation of both CD40 ligand and CD69. Participants were HIV-1-infected adults who started suppressive ART during chronic infection. Plasma HIV-1 RNA had been undetectable (below 50 copies/mL) in participants for at least 4 years. To be included, participants needed a CD4+ T cell count above 400 cells/uL and a positive CMV serology. Before stimulation, PBMCs were isolated using density centrifugation and then depleted of CD8+ T cells. For roughly 20 hours, CD8-depleted PBMCs were stimulated with anti-CD28/CD49d costimulation, a CD40-blocking antibody, and enfuvirtide, which was added to prevent new infections. Sorting was done on either a Beckman Coulter MoFlo Legacy or an XDP sorter, and propidium iodide was used to exclude dead cells. Genomic DNA was extracted using the QIAamp DNA Mini Kit for samples with more than one million cells and using the Quick-DNA Microprep Kit for all other samples.

On this clone itself: Its antigen is not yet known. Base qualities are not at hand, and no much larger clone is one base apart.

There are 15 amino acids in the CDR3, from cysteine to phenylalanine inclusive. Only the CDR3 DNA is retained, 45 bases long and in frame from the first base. TCRbeta repertoires were sequenced from genomic DNA with the immunoSEQ hsTCRB assay version 4 in survey mode. For TCRbeta sequencing, genomic DNA was diluted to around 10 ng/uL, with up to 1 ug used per sample. The original pipeline was this. TCRbeta data analysis was done in ImmunoSeq Analyzer 3.0, and diversity was calculated on productive nucleotide rearrangements. Lower-bound TCR diversity was estimated with the improved Chao index, and clonality with the Gini coefficient using the Immunarch R package. When different nucleotide rearrangements encoded the same CDR3beta amino acid sequence, each rearrangement was treated as a distinct clonotype. Differential abundance analysis identified TCRbeta sequences significantly enriched in antigen-responding cells relative to anti-CD3/anti-CD28-activated cells. TCRs were clustered by predicted peptide-MHC specificity with GLIPH2, both within individual participants and across merged participant data sets. Held by TCRdb, this immuneACCESS table contains in-frame sequences only and omits some clones. Under half of the omission traces to an unresolved V gene where checked; the cause of the rest is unknown. The V and J calls and clone size are taken from that table; D and trimming were inferred from the DNA. Present in this sample are 35,000 to 40,000 clones, 87% of which were seen just once. The ten largest clones represent roughly 1.3% of the sample.

Here the chain combines TRBV21-1 and TRBJ1-2. TRBV21-1 is an annotated pseudogene. This specimen was CD4+ T cells sorted from PBMCs after roughly 18-hour stimulation, taken from a patient who received antiretroviral therapy. The sample's cell subset or site, from its label and the paper: CD40L+CD69+ CD4 T cells responding to anti-CD3/anti-CD28 beads, representing the overall repertoire. This sequence originates from an adult man with HIV who was CMV-seropositive. The DNA sequence is given as TGTGCCAGCAACCGGAGGCGGGCAGCTAACTATGGCTACACCTTC. The translation is CASNRRRAANYGYTF.